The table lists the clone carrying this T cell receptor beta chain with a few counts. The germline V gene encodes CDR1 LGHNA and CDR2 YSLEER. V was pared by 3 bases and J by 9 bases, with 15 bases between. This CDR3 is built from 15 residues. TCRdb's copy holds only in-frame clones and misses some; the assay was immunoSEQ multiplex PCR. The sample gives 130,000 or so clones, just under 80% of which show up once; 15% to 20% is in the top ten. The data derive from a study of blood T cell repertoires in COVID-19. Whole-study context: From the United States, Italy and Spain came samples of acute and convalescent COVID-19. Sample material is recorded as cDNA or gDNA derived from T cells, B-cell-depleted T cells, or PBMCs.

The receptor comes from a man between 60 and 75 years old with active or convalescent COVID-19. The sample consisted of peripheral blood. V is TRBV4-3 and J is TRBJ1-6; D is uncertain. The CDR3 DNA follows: TGCGCCAGCAGCCACCCCCCCGGGGAGGGTTCACCCCTCCACTTT. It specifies CASSHPPGEGSPLHF.